The next 11 T cell receptor beta chains were all read from a single sample in a study of T-cell memory formation after mild COVID-19. TCRdb re-analysed the 5' RACE reads in MiXCR, keeping a single row per CDR3 protein. Among about 200,000 distinct CDR3 sequences listed, about 9.2% were seen once. The specimen sequenced was PBMCs or a T cell subset sorted from them (not recorded which). Receptor source: a man aged 18 to 30 who had mild COVID-19 (a few samples of this study predate the infection). Cell type and time point are not known.

This clonotype has more than one count but fewer than ten. This chain joins TRBV7-9 and TRBJ1-1, with D unclear. V lost 2 bases, J lost 0 bases, and 10 bases lay in between. This CDR3 comprises 15 residues. The germline CDR1 and CDR2 sequences are SEHNR and FQNEAQ (reference sequence). CDR3 sequence (DNA): TGTGCCAGCAGCTTATCGAGGATCTTGAACACTGAAGCTTTCTTT. This translates into CASSLSRILNTEAFF.

J is TRBJ2-7 and V is TRBV12-3 or TRBV12-4, with a tentative D call TRBD1 (5 bases). CDR3 length: 14 residues. The germline V and J ends were trimmed by 1 base and 6 bases, with 13 bases remaining between them. Written as DNA, the CDR3 is TGTGCCAGCAGTTTAGGTAGGGGTGTAGGCGAGCAGTACGTC. The encoded protein is CASSLGRGVGEQYV.

There are a few counts of this clonotype. The chain uses TRBV5-1 and TRBJ2-2, with TRBD1 as a possible D gene (5 bases). V was trimmed by 0 bases and J by 4 bases, leaving 10 bases between them. Germline CDR1 reads SGHRS; CDR2 reads YFSETQ. This CDR3 contains 15 residues. CDR3 amino acids: CASSLGGLGTGELFF. CDR3 DNA sequence: TGCGCCAGCAGCTTGGGGGGCCTCGGCACCGGGGAGCTGTTTTTT. Looking up the rest from reference TRBV5-1 and TRBJ2-2 gives the full variable domain: KAGVTQTPRYLIKTRGQQVTLSCSPISGHRSVSWYQQTPGQGLQFLFEYFSETQRNKGNFPGRFSGRQFSNSRSEMNVSTLELGDSALYLCASSLGGLGTGELFFGEGSRLTVL.

The chain joins TRBV4-3 to TRBJ2-3; 11 positions agree with TRBD1. This CDR3 spans 16 amino acids. V trimming: 0 bases; J trimming: 7 bases; junction bases outside the gene matches: 6. Germline CDR1 is LGHNA and CDR2 is YSLEER. The CDR3 DNA reads as TGCGCCAGCAGCCAAGACTGGGGACAGGGGGAATATACGCAGTATTTT. This gives the protein CASSQDWGQGEYTQYF.

The chain has TRBV7-2 and TRBJ2-5; 8 nucleotides match TRBD2. The CDR3 is 15 residues long. Trimming took 3 bases from V and 1 from J; bases not matched to a gene: 4. The V gene's germline CDR1 is SGHTA and CDR2 FQGNSA. The CDR3 spells CASSFQRGFQETQYF. The CDR3 DNA is TGTGCCAGCAGCTTTCAGCGGGGGTTCCAAGAGACCCAGTACTTC.

This clonotype appeared many times. The genes are TRBV5-5 and TRBJ2-5, with D unclear. The CDR3 contains 16 residues. V was cut by 9 bases and J by 0 bases, with 21 bases left in between. Per the germline V gene, CDR1 is SGHKS and CDR2 is YYEKEE (reference sequence). This CDR3 reads CATQHSRWYNQETQYF. DNA for the CDR3: TGTGCCACCCAGCATTCCCGATGGTACAACCAAGAGACCCAGTACTTC.

This clonotype has just a few counts. The chain links TRBV5-1 to TRBJ1-6; TRBD1 matches 7 bases. Germline CDR1 reads SGHRS; CDR2 reads YFSETQ. V lost 0 bases to trimming and J lost 8 bases; unmatched junction nucleotides: 8. This CDR3 spans 16 amino acids. For the CDR3, the DNA is TGCGCCAGCAGCTTGGGACAGGGTACACGGGATTCACCCCTCCACTTT. Amino acid sequence: CASSLGQGTRDSPLHF.

This clonotype was counted at least ten times. The CDR3 DNA reads as TGCAGTGCTAGCTCCGACAGAACCTACGAGCAGTACGTC. This gives the protein CSASSDRTYEQYV. The chain uses TRBV20-1 and TRBJ2-7, with D possibly matching TRBD1 (5 bases). The V gene lost 3 bases and the J gene lost 2 bases, with 11 bases spanning the gap. From germline, CDR1 is DFQATT and CDR2 SNEGSKA (reference sequence). This CDR3 is built from 13 residues.

The chain couples TRBV7-2 to TRBJ1-5; D gene uncertain. V dropped 5 bases and J dropped 5 bases, with 13 bases sitting between them. The CDR3 length is 14 residues. From germline, CDR1 is SGHTA and CDR2 FQGNSA. CDR3 in amino acids: CASSTNAPYQPQHF. CDR3 nucleotide sequence: TGTGCCAGCAGCACCAACGCCCCTTATCAGCCCCAGCATTTT. The variable domain in full, with the rest retrieved from reference TRBV7-2 and TRBJ1-5, is GAGVSQSPSNKVTEKGKDVELRCDPISGHTALYWYRQSLGQGLEFLIYFQGNSAPDKSGLPSDRFSAERTGGSVSTLTIQRTQQEDSAVYLCASSTNAPYQPQHFGDGTRLSIL.

This clonotype was seen at least ten times. The CDR3 coding sequence is TGTGCCAGCAGCCTAGTAGTGAACACTGAAGCTTTCTTT. Its protein product is CASSLVVNTEAFF. The chain links TRBV7-2 to TRBJ1-1, with D unresolved. Germline CDR1 SGHTA, CDR2 FQGNSA. Between the trimmed V and J ends, which lost 5 bases and 0 bases, there was a span of 7 bases. The CDR3 extends over 13 amino acids.

The table lists this clonotype with a few counts. The chain uses TRBV7-3 and TRBJ2-6; D is perhaps TRBD2 (7 bases). CDR1 and CDR2 (germline): SGHTA, FQGTGA. The CDR3 sequence is 22 residues long. The V end was cut by 3 bases, the J end by 2 bases, with 29 bases between. The CDR3: CASSLLRGGLILFVAGANVLTF. The DNA for the CDR3 is TGTGCCAGCAGCTTGTTAAGGGGGGGCCTTATTTTGTTTGTTGCTGGGGCCAACGTCCTGACTTTC.